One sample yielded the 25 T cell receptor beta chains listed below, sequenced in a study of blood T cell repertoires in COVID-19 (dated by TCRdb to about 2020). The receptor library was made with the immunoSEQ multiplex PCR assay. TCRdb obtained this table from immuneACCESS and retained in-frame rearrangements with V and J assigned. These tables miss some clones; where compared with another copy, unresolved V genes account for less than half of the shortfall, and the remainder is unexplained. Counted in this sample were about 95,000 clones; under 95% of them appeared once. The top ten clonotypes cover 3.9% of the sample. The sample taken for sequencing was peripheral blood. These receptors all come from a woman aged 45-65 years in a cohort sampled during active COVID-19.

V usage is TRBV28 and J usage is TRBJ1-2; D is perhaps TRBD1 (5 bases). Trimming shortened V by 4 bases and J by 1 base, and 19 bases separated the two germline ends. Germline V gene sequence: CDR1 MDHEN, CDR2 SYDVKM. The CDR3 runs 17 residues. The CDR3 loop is CASSSYVRGRLNYGYTF. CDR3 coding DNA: TGTGCCAGCAGTTCCTACGTACGGGGGAGGCTTAACTATGGCTACACCTTC.

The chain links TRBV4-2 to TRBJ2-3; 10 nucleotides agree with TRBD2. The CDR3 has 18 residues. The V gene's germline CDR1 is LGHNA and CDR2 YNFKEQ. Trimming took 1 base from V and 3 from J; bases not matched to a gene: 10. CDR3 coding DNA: TGTGCCAGCAGCCAAGGGGCTGCTAGCGGGGGTGTTACAGATACGCAGTATTTT. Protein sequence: CASSQGAASGGVTDTQYF.

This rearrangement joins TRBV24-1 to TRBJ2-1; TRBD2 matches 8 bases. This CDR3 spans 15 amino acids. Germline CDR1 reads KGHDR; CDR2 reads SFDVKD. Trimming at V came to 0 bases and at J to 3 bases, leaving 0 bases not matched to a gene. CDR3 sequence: CATSDLSGSYNEQFF. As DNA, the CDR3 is TGTGCCACCAGTGATTTGAGCGGGAGCTACAATGAGCAGTTCTTC.

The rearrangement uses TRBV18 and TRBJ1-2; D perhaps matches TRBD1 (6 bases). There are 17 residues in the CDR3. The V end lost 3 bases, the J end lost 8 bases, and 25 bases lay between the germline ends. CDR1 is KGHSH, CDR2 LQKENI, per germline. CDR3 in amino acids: CASSPQPDGAGVRGYTF. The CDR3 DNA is TGTGCCAGCTCACCTCAACCCGACGGGGCAGGGGTACGAGGCTACACCTTC.

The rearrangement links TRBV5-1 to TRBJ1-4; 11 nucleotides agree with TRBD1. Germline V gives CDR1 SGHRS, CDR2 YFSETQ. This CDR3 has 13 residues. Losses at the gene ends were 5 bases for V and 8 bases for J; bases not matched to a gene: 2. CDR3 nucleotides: TGCGCCAGCAGTGGGACAGGGGGAGAAAAACTGTTTTTT. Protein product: CASSGTGGEKLFF.

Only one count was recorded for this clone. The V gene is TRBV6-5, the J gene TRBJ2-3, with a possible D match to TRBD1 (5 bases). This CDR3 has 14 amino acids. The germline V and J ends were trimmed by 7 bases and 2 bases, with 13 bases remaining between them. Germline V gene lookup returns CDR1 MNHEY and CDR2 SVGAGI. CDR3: CASTGRTNTDTQYF. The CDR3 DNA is TGTGCCAGCACTGGGCGGACAAACACAGATACGCAGTATTTT.

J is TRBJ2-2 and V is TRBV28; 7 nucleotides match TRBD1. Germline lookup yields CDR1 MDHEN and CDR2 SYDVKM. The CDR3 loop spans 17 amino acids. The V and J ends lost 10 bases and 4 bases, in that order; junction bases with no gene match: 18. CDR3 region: CATSSGQAVPSTGELFF. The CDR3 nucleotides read TGTGCCACCTCAAGCGGACAGGCGGTACCGAGCACCGGGGAGCTGTTTTTT.

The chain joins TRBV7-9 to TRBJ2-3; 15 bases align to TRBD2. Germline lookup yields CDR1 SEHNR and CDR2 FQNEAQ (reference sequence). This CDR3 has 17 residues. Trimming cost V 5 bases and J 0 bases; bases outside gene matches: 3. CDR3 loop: CASSQGLAGGSTDTQYF. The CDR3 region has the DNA TGTGCCAGCAGCCAAGGACTAGCGGGAGGGAGCACAGATACGCAGTATTTT.

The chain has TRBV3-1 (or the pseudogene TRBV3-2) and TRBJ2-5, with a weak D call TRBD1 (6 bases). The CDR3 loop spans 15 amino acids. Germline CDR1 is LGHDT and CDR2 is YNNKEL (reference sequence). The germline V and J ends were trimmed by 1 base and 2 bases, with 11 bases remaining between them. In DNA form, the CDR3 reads TGTGCCAGCAGCCAAGGACAGGCGTCTCAAGAGACCCAGTACTTC. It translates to CASSQGQASQETQYF.

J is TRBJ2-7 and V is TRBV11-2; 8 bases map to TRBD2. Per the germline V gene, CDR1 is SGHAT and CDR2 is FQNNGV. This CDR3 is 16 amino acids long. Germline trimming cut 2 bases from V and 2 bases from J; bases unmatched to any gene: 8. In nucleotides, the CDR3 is TGTGCCAGCAGCTTATTCCTAGCTAGCGGGCCCTACGAGCAGTACTTC. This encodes CASSLFLASGPYEQYF.

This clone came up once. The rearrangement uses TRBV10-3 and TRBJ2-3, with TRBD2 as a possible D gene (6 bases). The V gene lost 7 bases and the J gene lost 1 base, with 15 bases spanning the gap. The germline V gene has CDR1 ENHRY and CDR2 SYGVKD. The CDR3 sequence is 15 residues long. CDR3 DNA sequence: TGTGCCATCACGGCGGGGTCTCTTGGCACAGATACGCAGTATTTT. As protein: CAITAGSLGTDTQYF.

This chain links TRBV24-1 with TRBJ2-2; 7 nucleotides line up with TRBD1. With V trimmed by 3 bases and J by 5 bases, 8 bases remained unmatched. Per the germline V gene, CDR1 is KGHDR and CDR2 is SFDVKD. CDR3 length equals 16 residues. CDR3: CATSDPRTGSTGELFF. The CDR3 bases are TGTGCCACCAGTGATCCGAGGACAGGTTCTACCGGGGAGCTGTTTTTT.

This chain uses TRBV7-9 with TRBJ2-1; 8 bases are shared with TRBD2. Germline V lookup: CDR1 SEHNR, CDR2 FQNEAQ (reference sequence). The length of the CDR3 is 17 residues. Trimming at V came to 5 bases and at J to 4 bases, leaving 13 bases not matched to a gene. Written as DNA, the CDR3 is TGTGCCAGCAGCCCCCTCGGGGGGGGAACAGGTTACAATGAGCAGTTCTTC. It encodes CASSPLGGGTGYNEQFF. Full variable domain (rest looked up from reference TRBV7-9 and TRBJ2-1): DTGVSQNPRHKITKRGQNVTFRCDPISEHNRLYWYRQTLGQGPEFLTYFQNEAQLEKSRLLSDRFSAERPKGSFSTLEIQRTEQGDSAMYLCASSPLGGGTGYNEQFFGPGTRLTVL.

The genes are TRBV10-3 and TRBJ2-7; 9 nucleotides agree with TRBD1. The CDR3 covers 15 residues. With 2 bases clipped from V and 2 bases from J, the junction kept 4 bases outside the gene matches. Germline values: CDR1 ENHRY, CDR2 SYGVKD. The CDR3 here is CAISEGTGSPYEQYF. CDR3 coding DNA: TGTGCCATCAGTGAGGGGACAGGGTCTCCCTACGAGCAGTACTTC.

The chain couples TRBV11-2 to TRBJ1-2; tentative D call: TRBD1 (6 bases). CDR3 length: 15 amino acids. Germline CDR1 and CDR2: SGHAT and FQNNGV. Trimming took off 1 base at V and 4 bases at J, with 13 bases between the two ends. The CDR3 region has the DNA TGTGCCAGCAGCTTAGCCCCCGGGACATCCTATGGCTACACCTTC. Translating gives CASSLAPGTSYGYTF.

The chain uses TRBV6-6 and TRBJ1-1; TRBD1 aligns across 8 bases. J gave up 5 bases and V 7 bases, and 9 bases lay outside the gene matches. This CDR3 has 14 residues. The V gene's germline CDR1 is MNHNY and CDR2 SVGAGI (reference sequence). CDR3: CASILATGETEAFF. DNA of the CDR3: TGTGCCAGCATACTTGCGACAGGGGAAACTGAAGCTTTCTTT.

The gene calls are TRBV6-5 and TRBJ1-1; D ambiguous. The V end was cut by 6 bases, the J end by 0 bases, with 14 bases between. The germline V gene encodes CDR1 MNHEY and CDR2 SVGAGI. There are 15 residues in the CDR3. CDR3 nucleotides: TGTGCCAGCAGGAACCGCGTCGTTTTGAACACTGAAGCTTTCTTT. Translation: CASRNRVVLNTEAFF.

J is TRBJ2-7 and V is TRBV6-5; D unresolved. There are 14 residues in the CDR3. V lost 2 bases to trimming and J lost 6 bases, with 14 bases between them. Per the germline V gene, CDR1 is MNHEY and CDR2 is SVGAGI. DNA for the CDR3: TGTGCCAGCAGTTACGTCACATCCCGAGGCGAGCAGTACTTC. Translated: CASSYVTSRGEQYF.

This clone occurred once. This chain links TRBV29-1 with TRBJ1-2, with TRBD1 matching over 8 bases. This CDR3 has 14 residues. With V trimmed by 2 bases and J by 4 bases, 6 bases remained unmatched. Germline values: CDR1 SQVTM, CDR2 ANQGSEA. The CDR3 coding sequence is TGCAGCGTTGAAACAGGGGGGGATGTCTATGGCTACACCTTC. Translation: CSVETGGDVYGYTF.

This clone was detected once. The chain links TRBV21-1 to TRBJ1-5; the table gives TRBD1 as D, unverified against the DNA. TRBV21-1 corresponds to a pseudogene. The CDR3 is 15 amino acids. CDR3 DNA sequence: TGTGCCAGCAGCAAAGAGGCAGGGGGGCATCAGCCCCAGCATTTT. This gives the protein CASSKEAGGHQPQHF.

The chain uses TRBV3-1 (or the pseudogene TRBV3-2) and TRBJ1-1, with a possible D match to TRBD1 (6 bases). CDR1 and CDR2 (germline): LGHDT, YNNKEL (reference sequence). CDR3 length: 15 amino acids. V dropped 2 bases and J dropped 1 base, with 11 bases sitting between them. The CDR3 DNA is TGTGCCAGCAGCCAAAGGCAGGGGCCGAACACTGAAGCTTTCTTT. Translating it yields CASSQRQGPNTEAFF.

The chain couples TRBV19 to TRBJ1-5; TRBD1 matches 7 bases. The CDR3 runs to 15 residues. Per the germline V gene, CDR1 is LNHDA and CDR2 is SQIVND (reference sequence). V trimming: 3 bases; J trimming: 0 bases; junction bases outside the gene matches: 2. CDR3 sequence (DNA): TGTGCCAGTAGTATTGGACAGGTTAGCAATCAGCCCCAGCATTTT. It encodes CASSIGQVSNQPQHF.

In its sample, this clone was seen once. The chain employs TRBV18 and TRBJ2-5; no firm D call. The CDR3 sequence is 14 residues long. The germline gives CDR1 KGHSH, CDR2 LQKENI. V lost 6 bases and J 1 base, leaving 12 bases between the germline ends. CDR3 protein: CASSNLAPQETQYF. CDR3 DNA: TGTGCCAGCTCGAACCTGGCCCCCCAAGAGACCCAGTACTTC. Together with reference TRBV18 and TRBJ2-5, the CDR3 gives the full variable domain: NAGVMQNPRHLVRRRGQEARLRCSPMKGHSHVYWYRQLPEEGLKFMVYLQKENIIDESGMPKERFSAEFPKEGPSILRIQQVVRGDSAAYFCASSNLAPQETQYFGPGTRLLVL.

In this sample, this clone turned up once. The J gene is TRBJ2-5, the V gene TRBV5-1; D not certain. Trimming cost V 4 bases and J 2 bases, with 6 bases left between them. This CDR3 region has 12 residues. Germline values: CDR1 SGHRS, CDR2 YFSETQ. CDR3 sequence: CASSRTQETQYF. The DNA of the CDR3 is TGCGCCAGCAGCAGAACACAAGAGACCCAGTACTTC.

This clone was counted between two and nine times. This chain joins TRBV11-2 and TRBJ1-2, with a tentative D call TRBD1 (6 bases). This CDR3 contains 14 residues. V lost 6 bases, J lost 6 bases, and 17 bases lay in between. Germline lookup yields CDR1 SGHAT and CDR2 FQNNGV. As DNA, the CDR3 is TGTGCCAGCAGAGACAGGCGCCGGGGGGATGGCTACACCTTC. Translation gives CASRDRRRGDGYTF.